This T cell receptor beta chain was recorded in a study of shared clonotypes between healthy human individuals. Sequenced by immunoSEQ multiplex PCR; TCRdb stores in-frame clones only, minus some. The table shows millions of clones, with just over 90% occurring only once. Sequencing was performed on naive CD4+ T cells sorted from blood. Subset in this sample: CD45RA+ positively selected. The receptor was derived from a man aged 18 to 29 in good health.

The chain's CDR3 is CASSLTSGVGSSYEQYF. The CDR3 DNA reads TGTGCCAGCAGCTTAACCTCCGGGGTGGGGAGCTCCTACGAGCAGTACTTC. The rearrangement uses TRBV7-9 and TRBJ2-7; the D gene is possibly TRBD2 (5 bases). CDR1 and CDR2 (germline): SEHNR, FQNEAQ (reference sequence). There are 17 residues in the CDR3. The V end lost 2 bases, the J end lost 0 bases, and 17 bases lay between the germline ends.